This T cell receptor beta chain was sequenced in a study of blood T cell repertoires in COVID-19 (dated by TCRdb to the early 2020s). Looking at the study overall: Samples covering the acute and convalescent phases of COVID-19 were provided by collaborators in the United States, Italy and Spain. The material from the prospective study consisted of cDNA or gDNA derived from T cells, B-cell-depleted T cells, or PBMCs. Deeply sampled blood TCRbeta repertoires from subjects exposed to, actively infected with, or recovered from COVID-19 were included in the dataset. The repertoires were made available in a free public database intended to serve as a resource for research on the immune response to SARS-CoV-2. Samples came from the ongoing ImmuneRACE study (first 160 participants) plus 1,254 subjects from 6 global collaborators. Nearly every sample came with metadata listing a de-identified subject ID, COVID-19 status, age in years and sex. Where HLA class I and class II types were available, the types were taken from metadata supplied by the sample provider, not from assay-based typing. Findings and caveats that apply to the study as a whole: The amount of clinical and demographic metadata varied by source and participant and was provided uncurated.

Taken from the germline V gene, the CDR1 and CDR2 loops are SGHRS and YFSETQ. After removal of 3 bases from V and 0 bases from J, the junction retains 10 bases not matched to a gene. From its cysteine to its phenylalanine, the CDR3 spans 17 amino acids. Solely the CDR3 DNA is kept, with 51 bases framed from the first base. Another Seattle source contributed samples from volunteer blood donors who had recovered from COVID-19. The collaborating institutions used their own protocols to collect whole blood in K2EDTA tubes. For TCRbeta analysis, collaborator samples were shipped as frozen whole blood, as isolated PBMCs, or as DNA extracted from either sample type. TCRbeta CDR3 regions were amplified from genomic DNA using the immunoSEQ Assay, a bias-controlled multiplex PCR. The source study handled its data this way. The number of nucleated cells in each sample was estimated by amplification of reference gene primers within the assay. To quantify the absolute abundance of each unique TCRbeta CDR3 rearrangement, sequence reads were collapsed and filtered. For each sample, productive Simpson clonality was calculated as the square root of Simpson's diversity index across productive rearrangements. Here the immuneACCESS table is served through TCRdb, limited to in-frame sequences with V and J called. Missing clones are a known gap in these copies; in checked studies unresolved V genes cover under half, and the rest lacks a known reason. V, J and clone size derive from that table, while D and trimming were established from the DNA sequence. The table for this sample lists approximately 200,000 clones; around four fifths of them were counted only once. The ten largest account for 4.5% to 5.5% of the sample.

Comment on this clone: Its antigen remains undetermined. The record has no base qualities; no much larger clone is one base away.

The receptor comes from a woman aged 60-70 years who had recovered from COVID-19. Sequencing was done on a sample of peripheral blood. The V and J segments used are TRBV5-1 and TRBJ1-2, and 8 junctional nucleotides match TRBD1. Read as DNA, the sequence is TGCGCCAGCAGCTCCTATCGGGACAGGCAAACTAACTATGGCTACACCTTC. This translates into CASSSYRDRQTNYGYTF.